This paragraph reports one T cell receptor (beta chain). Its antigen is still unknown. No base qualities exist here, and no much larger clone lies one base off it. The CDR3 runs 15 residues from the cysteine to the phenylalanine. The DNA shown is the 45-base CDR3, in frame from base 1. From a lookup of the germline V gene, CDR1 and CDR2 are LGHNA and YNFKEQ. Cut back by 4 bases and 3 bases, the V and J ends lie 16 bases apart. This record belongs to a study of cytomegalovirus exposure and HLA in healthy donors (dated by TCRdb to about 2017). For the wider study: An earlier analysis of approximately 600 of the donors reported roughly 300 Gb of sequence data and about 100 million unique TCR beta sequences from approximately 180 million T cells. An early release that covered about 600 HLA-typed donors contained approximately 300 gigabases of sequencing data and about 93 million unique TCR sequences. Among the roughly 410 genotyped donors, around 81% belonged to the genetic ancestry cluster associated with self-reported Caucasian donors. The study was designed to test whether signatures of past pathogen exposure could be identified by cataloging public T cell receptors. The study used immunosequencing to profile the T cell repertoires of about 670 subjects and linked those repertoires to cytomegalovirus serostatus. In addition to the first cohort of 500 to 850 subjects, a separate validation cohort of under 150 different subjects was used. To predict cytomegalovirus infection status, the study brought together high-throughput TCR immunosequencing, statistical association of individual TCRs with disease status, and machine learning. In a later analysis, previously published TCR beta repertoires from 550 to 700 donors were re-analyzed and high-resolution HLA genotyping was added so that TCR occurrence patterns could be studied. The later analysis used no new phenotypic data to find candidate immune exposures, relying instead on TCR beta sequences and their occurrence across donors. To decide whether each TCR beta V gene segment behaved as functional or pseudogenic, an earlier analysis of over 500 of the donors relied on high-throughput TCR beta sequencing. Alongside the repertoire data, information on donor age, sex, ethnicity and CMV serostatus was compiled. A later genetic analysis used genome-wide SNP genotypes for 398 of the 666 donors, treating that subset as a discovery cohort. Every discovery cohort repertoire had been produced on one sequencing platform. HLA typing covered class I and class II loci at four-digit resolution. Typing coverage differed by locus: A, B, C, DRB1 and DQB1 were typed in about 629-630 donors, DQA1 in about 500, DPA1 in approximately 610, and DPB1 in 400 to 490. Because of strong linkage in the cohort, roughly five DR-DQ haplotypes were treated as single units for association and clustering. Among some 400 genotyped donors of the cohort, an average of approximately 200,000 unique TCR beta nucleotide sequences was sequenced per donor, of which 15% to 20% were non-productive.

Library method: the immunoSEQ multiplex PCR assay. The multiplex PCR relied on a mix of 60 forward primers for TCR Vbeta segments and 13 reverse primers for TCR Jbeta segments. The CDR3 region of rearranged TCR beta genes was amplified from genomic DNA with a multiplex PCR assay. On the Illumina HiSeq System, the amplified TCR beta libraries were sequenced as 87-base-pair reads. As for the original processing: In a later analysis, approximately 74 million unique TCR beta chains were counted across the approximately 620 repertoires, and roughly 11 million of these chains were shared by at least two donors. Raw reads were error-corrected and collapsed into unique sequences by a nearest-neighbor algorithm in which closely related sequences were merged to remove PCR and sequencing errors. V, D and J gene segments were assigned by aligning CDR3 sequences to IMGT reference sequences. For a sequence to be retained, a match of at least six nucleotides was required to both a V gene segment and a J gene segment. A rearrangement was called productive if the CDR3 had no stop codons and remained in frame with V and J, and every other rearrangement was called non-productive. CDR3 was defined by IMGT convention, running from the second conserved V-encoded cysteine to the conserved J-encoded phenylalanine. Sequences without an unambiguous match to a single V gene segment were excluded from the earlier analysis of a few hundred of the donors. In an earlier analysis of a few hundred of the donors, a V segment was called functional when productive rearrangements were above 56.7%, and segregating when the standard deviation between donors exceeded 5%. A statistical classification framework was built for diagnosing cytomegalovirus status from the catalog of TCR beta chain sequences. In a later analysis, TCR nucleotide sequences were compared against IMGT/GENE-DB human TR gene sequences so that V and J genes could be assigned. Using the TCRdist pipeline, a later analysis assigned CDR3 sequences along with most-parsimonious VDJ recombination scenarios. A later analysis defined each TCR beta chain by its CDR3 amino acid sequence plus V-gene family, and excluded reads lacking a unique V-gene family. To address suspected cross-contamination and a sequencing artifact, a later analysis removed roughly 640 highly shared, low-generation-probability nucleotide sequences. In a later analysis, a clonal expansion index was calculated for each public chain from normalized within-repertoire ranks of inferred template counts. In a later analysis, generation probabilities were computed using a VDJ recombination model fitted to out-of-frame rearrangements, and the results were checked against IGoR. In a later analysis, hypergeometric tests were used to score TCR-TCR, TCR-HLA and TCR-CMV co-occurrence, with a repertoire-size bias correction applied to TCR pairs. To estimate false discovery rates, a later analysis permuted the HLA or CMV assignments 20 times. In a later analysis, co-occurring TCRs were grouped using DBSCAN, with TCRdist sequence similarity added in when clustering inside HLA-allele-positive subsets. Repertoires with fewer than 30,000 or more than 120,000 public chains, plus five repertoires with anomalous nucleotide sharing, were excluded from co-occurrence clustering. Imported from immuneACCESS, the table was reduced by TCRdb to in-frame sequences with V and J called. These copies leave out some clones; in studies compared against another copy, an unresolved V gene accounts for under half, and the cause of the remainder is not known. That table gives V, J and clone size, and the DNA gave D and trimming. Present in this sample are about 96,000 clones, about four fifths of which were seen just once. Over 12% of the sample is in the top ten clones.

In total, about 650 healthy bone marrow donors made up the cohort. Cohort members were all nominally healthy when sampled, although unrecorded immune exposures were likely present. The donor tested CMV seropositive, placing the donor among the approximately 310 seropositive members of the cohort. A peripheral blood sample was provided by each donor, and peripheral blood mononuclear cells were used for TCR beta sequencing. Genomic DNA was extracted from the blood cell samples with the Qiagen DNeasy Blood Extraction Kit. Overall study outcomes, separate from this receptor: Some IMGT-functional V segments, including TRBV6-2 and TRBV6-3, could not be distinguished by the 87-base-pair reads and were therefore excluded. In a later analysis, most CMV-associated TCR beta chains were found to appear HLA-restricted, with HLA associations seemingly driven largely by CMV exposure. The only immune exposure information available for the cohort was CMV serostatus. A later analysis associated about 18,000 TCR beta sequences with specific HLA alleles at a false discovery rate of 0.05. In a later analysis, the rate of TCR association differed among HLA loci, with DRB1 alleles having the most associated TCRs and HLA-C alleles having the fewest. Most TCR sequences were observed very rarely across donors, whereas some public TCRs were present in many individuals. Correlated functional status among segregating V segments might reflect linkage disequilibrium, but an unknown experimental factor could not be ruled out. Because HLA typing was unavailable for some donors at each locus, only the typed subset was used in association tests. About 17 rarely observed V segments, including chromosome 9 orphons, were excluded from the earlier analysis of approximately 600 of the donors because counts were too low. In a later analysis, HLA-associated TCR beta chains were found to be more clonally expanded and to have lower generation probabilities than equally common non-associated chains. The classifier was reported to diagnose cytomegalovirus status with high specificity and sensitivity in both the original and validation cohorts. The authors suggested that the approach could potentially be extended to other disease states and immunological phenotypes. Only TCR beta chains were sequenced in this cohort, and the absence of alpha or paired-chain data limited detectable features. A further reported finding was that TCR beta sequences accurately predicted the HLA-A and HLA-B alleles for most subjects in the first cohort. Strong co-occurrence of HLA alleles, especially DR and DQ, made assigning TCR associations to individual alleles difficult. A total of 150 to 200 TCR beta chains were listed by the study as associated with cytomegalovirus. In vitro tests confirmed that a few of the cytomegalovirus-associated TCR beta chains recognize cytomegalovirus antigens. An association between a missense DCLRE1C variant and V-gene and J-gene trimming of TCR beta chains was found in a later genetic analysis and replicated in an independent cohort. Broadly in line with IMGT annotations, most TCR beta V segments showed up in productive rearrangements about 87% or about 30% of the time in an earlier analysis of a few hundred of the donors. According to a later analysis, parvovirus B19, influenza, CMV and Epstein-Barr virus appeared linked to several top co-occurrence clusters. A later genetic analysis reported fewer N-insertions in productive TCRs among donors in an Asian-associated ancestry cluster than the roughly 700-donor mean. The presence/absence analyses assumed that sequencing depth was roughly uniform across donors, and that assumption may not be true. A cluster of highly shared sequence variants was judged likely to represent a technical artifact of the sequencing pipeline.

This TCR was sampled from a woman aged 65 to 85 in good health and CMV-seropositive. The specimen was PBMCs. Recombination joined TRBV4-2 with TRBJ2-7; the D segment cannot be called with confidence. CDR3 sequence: CASSRGAEANYEQYF. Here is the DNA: TGTGCCAGCAGCCGAGGTGCTGAGGCTAACTACGAGCAGTACTTC.